These 8 T cell receptor beta chains came from one sample sequenced in a study of cytomegalovirus exposure and HLA in healthy donors. The PCR contained 60 Vbeta and 13 Jbeta primers. Clones were read by immunoSEQ multiplex PCR, and TCRdb kept only the in-frame ones, dropping some. This sample yields some 150,000 clones, of which roughly 80% are seen a single time; about 2.9% belongs to the top ten. The sequenced sample consisted of PBMCs. The origin of the receptors is a female donor in good health and CMV-seronegative.

This rearrangement joins TRBV2 to TRBJ1-5; TRBD1 matches 9 bases. Germline V CDR1 and CDR2: SNHLY, FYNNEI. V lost 10 bases, J lost 6 bases, and 7 bases stayed unmatched. The CDR3 has 13 amino acids. The chain's CDR3 is CATGTGKIQPQHF. Here the CDR3 DNA reads TGTGCCACCGGGACAGGGAAGATTCAGCCCCAGCATTTT.

DNA of the CDR3: TGTGCCAGCAGCGGCGACAGGGAGGAAAACTATGGCTACACCTTC. Protein sequence: CASSGDREENYGYTF. The rearrangement links TRBV9 to TRBJ1-2; 7 positions agree with TRBD1. This CDR3 comprises 15 residues. V was clipped by 3 bases and J by 2 bases; unmatched bases: 7. Looked up from germline, CDR1 is SGDLS and CDR2 is YYNGEE.

The chain carries TRBV2 and TRBJ2-3, with a possible D match to TRBD1 (7 bases). Trimming took off 7 bases at V and 4 bases at J, with 18 bases between the two ends. Germline-derived CDR1 and CDR2 are SNHLY and FYNNEI. There are 15 residues in the CDR3. CDR3 sequence reads: CASILTRGGPDTQYF. In DNA form, the CDR3 reads TGTGCCAGCATCCTGACTAGAGGGGGCCCAGATACGCAGTATTTT.

This chain connects TRBV11-2 to TRBJ2-7; 10 bases agree with TRBD1. V trimming: 1 base; J trimming: 2 bases; junction bases outside the gene matches: 2. The length of the CDR3 is 15 residues. Germline V gene data show CDR1 as SGHAT and CDR2 as FQNNGV. The chain's CDR3 is CASSLGTGGTYEQYF. The CDR3 DNA is TGTGCCAGCAGCTTAGGGACAGGGGGTACCTACGAGCAGTACTTC.

In its sample, this clone was seen once. The rearrangement links TRBV7-3 to TRBJ1-1; TRBD1 aligns across 11 bases. This CDR3 is 15 amino acids long. Germline V gene lookup returns CDR1 SGHTA and CDR2 FQGTGA. Trimming removed 4 bases from V and 4 bases from J; junction bases left unmatched: 5. CDR3 DNA: TGTGCCAGCAGCTCCACCGGGACAGGGGGCACTGAAGCTTTCTTT. This gives the protein CASSSTGTGGTEAFF.

The genes are TRBV7-8 and TRBJ2-7; a weak D match, TRBD1 (5 bases). This CDR3 has 12 amino acids. The V gene's germline CDR1 is SGHVS and CDR2 FQNEAQ. Trimming took 5 bases from V and 3 from J, leaving 8 bases between them. For the CDR3, the DNA is TGTGCCAGCAGCGTCAGGGACTACGAGCAGTACTTC. Protein: CASSVRDYEQYF.

This clone was seen only once. The DNA is omitted, as the CDR3 cannot be located on it reliably, and the CDR3 follows TCRdb's listing. The chain is built from TRBV27 and TRBJ1-1. Germline V gene data show CDR1 as MNHEY and CDR2 as SMNVEV (reference sequence). The CDR3 is 13 amino acids long, termini counted. The CDR3 spells CASSSSRNTEAFF.

The CDR3 DNA is TGTGCCAGCAGCGCCCAGTCCCCCGGGACAGGCCTAATTGAAGCTTTCTTT. Amino acids: CASSAQSPGTGLIEAFF. This chain connects TRBV7-6 to TRBJ1-1; 8 bases fit TRBD1. J gave up 7 bases and V 5 bases, and 18 bases lay outside the gene matches. This CDR3 spans 17 amino acids. Germline assignment: CDR1 SGHVS and CDR2 FNYEAQ.